The entry that follows covers one TCR beta chain sequence. Clones were sequenced by immunoSEQ multiplex PCR, and TCRdb holds only the in-frame ones, with some missing. The data hold around 62,000 clones, with 85% to 95% observed a single time. The sample belongs to a study of T cell changes during pregnancy in multiple sclerosis. The germline gives CDR1 MDHEN, CDR2 SYDVKM. V was shortened by 4 bases and J by 1 base, with 8 bases between the two germline ends. This CDR3 spans 13 amino acids. This clonotype originated in a female donor with multiple sclerosis, enrolled in a pregnancy study. This specimen was CD8+ T cells from peripheral blood mononuclear cells, taken in the second trimester of pregnancy. The gene calls are TRBV28 and TRBJ2-7, with a weak D call TRBD2 (6 bases). In nucleotides, the CDR3 is TGTGCCAGCAGTTGGGACTTTTCCTACGAGCAGTACTTC. Its protein product is CASSWDFSYEQYF.